The 32 T cell receptor beta chains below come from one sample, sequenced in a study of blood T cells in healthy people across ages. A J-beta primer mix and a sample-barcoded 5' primer were used in a second PCR of roughly 6 to 11 cycles. TCRdb reanalysed the 5' RACE reads using MiXCR and keeps one entry per CDR3 protein. This sample has 600,000 to 650,000 distinct CDR3 sequences, with roughly three fifths found just once. The sequenced sample was blood. These receptors originate from a man between 60 and 70 years old in good health.

The rearrangement uses TRBV5-1 and TRBJ2-2; no reliable D call. The V end lost 0 bases, the J end lost 1 base, and 10 bases lay between the germline ends. CDR3 length: 16 amino acids. Germline V CDR1 and CDR2: SGHRS, YFSETQ. The CDR3 here is CASSLGRTQNTGELFF. The CDR3 DNA reads as TGCGCCAGCAGCTTGGGCAGAACCCAGAACACCGGGGAGCTGTTTTTT.

This rearrangement joins TRBV2 to TRBJ1-2; D ambiguous. The ends were cut back, 6 bases at V and 2 bases at J, with 13 bases in the middle. The CDR3 runs 14 residues. The germline gives CDR1 SNHLY, CDR2 FYNNEI. The CDR3 loop is CASSPTSRNYGYTF. The DNA for the CDR3 is TGTGCCAGCAGCCCGACAAGTAGGAACTATGGCTACACCTTC.

This clonotype was picked up a small number of times. The V and J genes are TRBV7-9 and TRBJ2-7; D is uncertain. Trimming left V 5 bases short and J 6 bases short, with 20 bases between. The CDR3 is 15 amino acids. Looked up from germline, CDR1 is SEHNR and CDR2 is FQNEAQ (reference sequence). The CDR3 coding sequence is TGTGCCAGCAGCCCAAGAGGCGTCTCGACCGGCGAGCAGTACTTC. It codes for CASSPRGVSTGEQYF.

The rearrangement links TRBV20-1 to TRBJ2-5, with D perhaps TRBD1 (6 bases). This CDR3 spans 14 amino acids. The V gene's germline CDR1 is DFQATT and CDR2 SNEGSKA (reference sequence). The V and J ends lost 4 bases and 11 bases respectively, with 23 bases between them. The CDR3 DNA reads as TGCAGTGCTAATCCTCGGGGACACTACGAAGAGCAGTACTTC. Translated, it gives CSANPRGHYEEQYF.

The chain is built from TRBV11-2 and TRBJ2-5, with 11 bases aligning to TRBD2. The CDR3 sequence is 16 residues long. CDR1 and CDR2 (germline): SGHAT, FQNNGV. Unmatched junction bases numbered 9, after V lost 5 bases and J lost 4 bases. CDR3 in amino acids: CASSRLAGPSGETQYF. The CDR3 DNA is TGTGCCAGCAGCCGACTAGCGGGGCCTTCCGGAGAGACCCAGTACTTC.

This clonotype was counted once. The chain has TRBV4-1 and TRBJ2-1, with D unclear. The V end lost 4 bases, the J end lost 3 bases, and 7 bases lay between the germline ends. This CDR3 comprises 13 residues. CDR1 MGHRA and CDR2 YSYEKL come from the germline V gene. CDR3 amino acids: CASSRMSYNEQFF. The DNA for the CDR3 is TGCGCCAGCAGCCGGATGAGCTACAATGAGCAGTTCTTC.

The V and J genes are TRBV9 and TRBJ2-1, with 11 bases matching TRBD2. This CDR3 is built from 14 residues. The ends lost 2 bases at V and 7 bases at J; junction bases unmatched: 2. In germline, CDR1 is SGDLS, CDR2 YYNGEE. CDR3 sequence reads: CASSVGLAVNEQFF. DNA of the CDR3: TGTGCCAGCAGCGTGGGACTAGCGGTTAATGAGCAGTTCTTC.

This clonotype was seen a handful of times. The rearrangement uses TRBV7-2 and TRBJ2-7; no clear D gene. Germline lookup yields CDR1 SGHTA and CDR2 FQGNSA. This CDR3 contains 14 residues. V was clipped by 2 bases and J by 0 bases, with 8 bases between them. The CDR3 DNA is TGTGCCAGCAGCTTATTCTTCAACTCCTACGAGCAGTACTTC. It translates to CASSLFFNSYEQYF.

The J gene is TRBJ1-1, the V gene TRBV9; D ambiguous. Trimming removed 0 bases at V and 4 bases at J, with 7 bases between. CDR3 size: 13 residues. Germline CDR1 SGDLS, CDR2 YYNGEE. The CDR3 sequence: CASSVGYSTEAFF. CDR3 bases: TGTGCCAGCAGCGTAGGATATTCCACTGAAGCTTTCTTT.

The CDR3 spells CASSTGLRSGANVLTF. The DNA for the CDR3 is TGTGCCAGCAGTACAGGGTTGCGATCTGGGGCCAACGTCCTGACTTTC. The chain carries TRBV27 and TRBJ2-6, with D perhaps matching TRBD1 (6 bases). The CDR3 runs 16 residues. Per the germline V gene, CDR1 is MNHEY and CDR2 is SMNVEV (reference sequence). The V gene lost 5 bases and the J gene lost 1 base, with 12 bases spanning the gap.

This clonotype came up a few times. The rearrangement joins TRBV20-1 to TRBJ2-5, with D possibly being TRBD1 or TRBD2 (6 bases each). This CDR3 contains 15 residues. V was cut by 4 bases and J by 4 bases, with 19 bases left in between. Germline V lookup: CDR1 DFQATT, CDR2 SNEGSKA (reference sequence). CDR3 coding DNA: TGCAGTGCTATCCCTAACGGGGGCAGTCGAGAGACCCAGTACTTC. Residues: CSAIPNGGSRETQYF.

The chain links TRBV2 to TRBJ1-1, with D uncertain. Trimming shortened V by 4 bases and J by 3 bases, and 9 bases separated the two germline ends. This CDR3 region has 13 residues. Germline loops: CDR1 SNHLY, CDR2 FYNNEI. In nucleotides, the CDR3 is TGTGCCAGCAGTGGGGCAGCCTACACTGAAGCTTTCTTT. Translating it yields CASSGAAYTEAFF.

The genes are TRBV29-1 and TRBJ2-3; tentative D call: TRBD1 (6 bases). This CDR3 spans 12 amino acids. Germline CDR1 and CDR2: SQVTM and ANQGSEA. V gave up 7 bases and J gave up 4 bases, with 12 bases separating them. The chain's CDR3 is CSEQGGADTQYF. The CDR3 nucleotides are TGCAGCGAACAGGGTGGAGCAGATACGCAGTATTTT.

This clonotype came up once. The rearrangement joins TRBV20-1 to TRBJ2-5; TRBD1 aligns across 7 bases. The germline CDR1 and CDR2 sequences are DFQATT and SNEGSKA (reference sequence). The V segment lost 0 bases and the J segment 5 bases; nucleotides outside the gene matches: 6. This CDR3 spans 14 amino acids. CDR3 residues: CSARDVRGQETQYF. For the CDR3, the DNA is TGCAGTGCTAGAGATGTGAGGGGGCAGGAGACCCAGTACTTC.

This clonotype was observed a handful of times. The genes are TRBV29-1 and TRBJ1-2; the match to TRBD1 covers 9 bases. Germline CDR1 SQVTM, CDR2 ANQGSEA. CDR3 length: 11 residues. The J segment lost 8 bases and the V segment lost 8 bases, leaving 6 bases of the junction unmatched. The CDR3 loop reads CSIGQGRGYTF. The CDR3 coding sequence is TGCAGCATAGGACAGGGGCGAGGCTACACCTTC.

This clonotype turned up a few times. V and J are TRBV5-1 and TRBJ2-5, with 7 bases lining up with TRBD1. With 4 bases clipped from V and 0 bases from J, the junction kept 6 bases outside the gene matches. This CDR3 has 15 amino acids. CDR1 is SGHRS and CDR2 is YFSETQ in the germline V gene. The CDR3 loop reads CASSPGTEYQETQYF. The CDR3 region has the DNA TGCGCCAGCAGCCCCGGGACAGAGTACCAAGAGACCCAGTACTTC. Full variable domain (rest looked up from reference TRBV5-1 and TRBJ2-5): KAGVTQTPRYLIKTRGQQVTLSCSPISGHRSVSWYQQTPGQGLQFLFEYFSETQRNKGNFPGRFSGRQFSNSRSEMNVSTLELGDSALYLCASSPGTEYQETQYFGPGTRLLVL.

The chain combines TRBV6-6 with TRBJ2-7; TRBD1 is a possible D gene (6 bases). Germline CDR1 is MNHNY and CDR2 is SVGAGI (reference sequence). With 5 bases removed from V and 0 bases from J, the gap between germline ends came to 11 bases. The CDR3 is 14 amino acids. CDR3 protein: CASSRDTVSYEQYF. As DNA, the CDR3 is TGTGCCAGCAGTCGGGACACTGTCTCCTACGAGCAGTACTTC.

The rearrangement joins TRBV20-1 to TRBJ2-4; D not resolved. The J call could be wrong; TRBJ2-7 is a better fit for the DNA end. Germline V gene data show CDR1 as DFQATT and CDR2 as SNEGSKA (reference sequence). The CDR3 covers 14 residues. CDR3 sequence: CSARDLASSYEQYF. In DNA, the CDR3 is TGCAGTGCTAGAGACCTGGCTAGTTCCTACGAGCAGTACTTC.

J is TRBJ1-2 and V is TRBV11-2, with TRBD1 matching over 8 bases. CDR3 length: 15 residues. Germline-derived CDR1 and CDR2 are SGHAT and FQNNGV. V gave up 5 bases and J gave up 3 bases; unmatched junction bases: 8. The CDR3 DNA reads TGTGCCAGCAGCACCCGGGACAGGTTCGACTATGGCTACACCTTC. Its protein is CASSTRDRFDYGYTF.

The CDR3 sequence: CASSFRGASYNEQFF. CDR3 DNA sequence: TGTGCCAGCAGCTTCAGAGGGGCGAGTTACAATGAGCAGTTCTTC. This chain connects TRBV5-8 to TRBJ2-1, with D perhaps matching TRBD1 or TRBD2 (5 bases each). This CDR3 contains 15 residues. Trimming shortened V by 2 bases and J by 4 bases, and 13 bases separated the two germline ends. Germline CDR1 SGHTS, CDR2 YDEGEE.

The chain links TRBV6-6 to TRBJ2-7, with TRBD2 matching 7 bases. V was clipped by 8 bases and J by 3 bases; unmatched bases: 4. The CDR3 contains 12 residues. CDR1 is MNHNY and CDR2 is SVGAGI in the germline V gene (reference sequence). CDR3 loop: CASGEGLYEQYF. CDR3 DNA sequence: TGTGCCAGCGGGGAGGGGCTCTACGAGCAGTACTTC.

The chain has TRBV27 and TRBJ1-2; D ambiguous. Germline assignment: CDR1 MNHEY and CDR2 SMNVEV (reference sequence). CDR3 length: 12 residues. V was trimmed by 4 bases and J by 6 bases, leaving 9 bases between them. The CDR3 sequence: CASSSTTNGYTF. The CDR3 DNA is TGTGCCAGCAGTTCGACGACGAATGGCTACACCTTC.

The J gene is TRBJ1-4, the V gene TRBV27; a weak D match, TRBD1 (5 bases). The germline CDR1 and CDR2 sequences are MNHEY and SMNVEV (reference sequence). V dropped 8 bases and J dropped 8 bases, with 9 bases sitting between them. The CDR3 runs 11 residues. The CDR3 region is CASFPGEKLFF. The CDR3 bases are TGTGCCAGCTTCCCAGGGGAAAAACTGTTTTTT.

The chain links TRBV5-1 to TRBJ2-1; maybe TRBD1 (6 bases). Germline CDR1 and CDR2: SGHRS and YFSETQ. Trimming took off 3 bases at V and 2 bases at J, with 12 bases between the two ends. The CDR3 has 15 amino acids. CDR3 nucleotides: TGCGCCAGCAGCTCAGAGACAGGTGCCTACAATGAGCAGTTCTTC. Residues: CASSSETGAYNEQFF. The full variable domain, with the rest looked up from reference TRBV5-1 and TRBJ2-1, is KAGVTQTPRYLIKTRGQQVTLSCSPISGHRSVSWYQQTPGQGLQFLFEYFSETQRNKGNFPGRFSGRQFSNSRSEMNVSTLELGDSALYLCASSSETGAYNEQFFGPGTRLTVL.

This clonotype showed up just a few times. The V and J genes are TRBV20-1 and TRBJ1-2; TRBD1 agrees at 7 bases. V shed 0 bases, J shed 3 bases, and the junction held 7 bases outside the gene matches. Germline CDR1 reads DFQATT; CDR2 reads SNEGSKA (reference sequence). This CDR3 is 15 amino acids long. CDR3 residues: CSARDRPGGDYGYTF. CDR3 DNA sequence: TGCAGTGCTAGAGATCGGCCAGGGGGGGACTATGGCTACACCTTC.

V is TRBV9 and J is TRBJ2-1, with TRBD2 matching 9 bases. Germline CDR1 is SGDLS and CDR2 is YYNGEE. The CDR3 sequence is 16 residues long. The J segment lost 8 bases and the V segment lost 0 bases, leaving 9 bases of the junction unmatched. CDR3 amino acids: CASSVGGASGVDEQFF. DNA for the CDR3: TGTGCCAGCAGCGTAGGTGGGGCTAGCGGGGTCGATGAGCAGTTCTTC.

The rearrangement uses TRBV12-3 or TRBV12-4 and TRBJ2-2; possibly TRBD1 for D (5 bases). The germline V and J ends were trimmed by 6 bases and 2 bases, with 13 bases remaining between them. The CDR3 covers 15 residues. Written as DNA, the CDR3 is TGTGCCAGCAGCCACACAGGTGTCAACACCGGGGAGCTGTTTTTT. Translation gives CASSHTGVNTGELFF.

The chain recombines TRBV4-1 with TRBJ2-5, with D unclear. The CDR3 extends over 15 amino acids. The germline CDR1 and CDR2 sequences are MGHRA and YSYEKL. Trimming pared 0 bases from V and 11 bases from J, leaving 19 bases between. Here the CDR3 DNA reads TGCGCCAGCAGCCAAGATCAATGGACCTACAATGAGCAGTACTTC. Protein: CASSQDQWTYNEQYF.

Many counts were recorded for this clonotype. V is TRBV20-1 and J is TRBJ2-2; D remains unclear. Looked up from germline, CDR1 is DFQATT and CDR2 is SNEGSKA (reference sequence). CDR3 length: 14 residues. V shed 1 base and J shed 6 bases, with 12 bases lying between them. The CDR3 DNA sequence: TGCAGTGCTAGAGGCCTTGTGGGTTCCGGGGAGCTGTTTTTT. Encoded protein: CSARGLVGSGELFF.

The chain employs TRBV20-1 and TRBJ2-1; no clear D. V lost 0 bases and J 6 bases, leaving 3 bases between the germline ends. CDR1 and CDR2 (germline): DFQATT, SNEGSKA (reference sequence). This CDR3 has 11 amino acids. The chain's CDR3 is CSARDPNEQFF. In DNA, the CDR3 is TGCAGTGCTAGAGACCCCAATGAGCAGTTCTTC.

This clonotype has more than one count but fewer than ten. The rearrangement uses TRBV6-2 or TRBV6-3 and TRBJ1-2; 11 bases fit TRBD1. There are 14 residues in the CDR3. The V segment lost 6 bases and the J segment 4 bases; nucleotides outside the gene matches: 4. Germline CDR1 and CDR2: MNHEY and SVGEGT. CDR3 in DNA: TGTGCCAGCAGACGGGACAGGGGGATCTATGGCTACACCTTC. Protein product: CASRRDRGIYGYTF.

This clonotype was seen only a few times. This chain uses TRBV5-1 with TRBJ1-2; a possible D gene is TRBD1 (6 bases). V gave up 0 bases and J gave up 5 bases, with 11 bases separating them. CDR3 length equals 14 residues. Looked up from germline, CDR1 is SGHRS and CDR2 is YFSETQ. This CDR3 is CASSLVAGEYGYTF. In DNA, the CDR3 is TGCGCCAGCAGCTTGGTGGCAGGGGAATATGGCTACACCTTC. Full variable domain (missing parts from reference TRBV5-1 and TRBJ1-2): KAGVTQTPRYLIKTRGQQVTLSCSPISGHRSVSWYQQTPGQGLQFLFEYFSETQRNKGNFPGRFSGRQFSNSRSEMNVSTLELGDSALYLCASSLVAGEYGYTFGSGTRLTVV.